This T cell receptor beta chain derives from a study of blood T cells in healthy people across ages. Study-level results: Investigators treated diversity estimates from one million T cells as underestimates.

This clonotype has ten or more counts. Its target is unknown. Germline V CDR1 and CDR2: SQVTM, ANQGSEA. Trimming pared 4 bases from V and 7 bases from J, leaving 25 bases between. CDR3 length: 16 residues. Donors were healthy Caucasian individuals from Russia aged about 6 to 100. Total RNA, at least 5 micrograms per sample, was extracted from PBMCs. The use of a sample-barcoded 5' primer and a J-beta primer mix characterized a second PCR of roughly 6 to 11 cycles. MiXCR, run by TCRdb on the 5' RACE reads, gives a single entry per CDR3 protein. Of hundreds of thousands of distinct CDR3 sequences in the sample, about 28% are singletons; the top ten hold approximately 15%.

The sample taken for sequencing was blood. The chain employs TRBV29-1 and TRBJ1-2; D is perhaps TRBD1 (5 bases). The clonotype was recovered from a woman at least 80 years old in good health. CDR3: CSVGIGVVNQGSGYTF. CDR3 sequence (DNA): TGCAGCGTTGGCATCGGAGTGGTCAATCAGGGATCTGGCTACACCTTC.